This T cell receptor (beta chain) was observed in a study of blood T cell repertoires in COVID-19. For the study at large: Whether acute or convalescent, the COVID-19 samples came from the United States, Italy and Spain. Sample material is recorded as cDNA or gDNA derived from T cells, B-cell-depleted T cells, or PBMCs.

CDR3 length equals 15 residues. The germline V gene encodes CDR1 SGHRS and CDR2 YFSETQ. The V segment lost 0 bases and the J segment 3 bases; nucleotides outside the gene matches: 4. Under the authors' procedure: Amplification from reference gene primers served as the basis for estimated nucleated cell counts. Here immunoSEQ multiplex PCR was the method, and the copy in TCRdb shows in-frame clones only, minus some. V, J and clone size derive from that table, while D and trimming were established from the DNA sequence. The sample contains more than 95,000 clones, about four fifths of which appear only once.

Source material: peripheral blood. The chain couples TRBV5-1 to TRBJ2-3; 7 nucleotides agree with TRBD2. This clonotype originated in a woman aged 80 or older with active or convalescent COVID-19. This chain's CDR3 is CASSLGSGDTDTQYF. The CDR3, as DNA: TGCGCCAGCAGCTTGGGGAGCGGGGATACAGATACGCAGTATTTT.